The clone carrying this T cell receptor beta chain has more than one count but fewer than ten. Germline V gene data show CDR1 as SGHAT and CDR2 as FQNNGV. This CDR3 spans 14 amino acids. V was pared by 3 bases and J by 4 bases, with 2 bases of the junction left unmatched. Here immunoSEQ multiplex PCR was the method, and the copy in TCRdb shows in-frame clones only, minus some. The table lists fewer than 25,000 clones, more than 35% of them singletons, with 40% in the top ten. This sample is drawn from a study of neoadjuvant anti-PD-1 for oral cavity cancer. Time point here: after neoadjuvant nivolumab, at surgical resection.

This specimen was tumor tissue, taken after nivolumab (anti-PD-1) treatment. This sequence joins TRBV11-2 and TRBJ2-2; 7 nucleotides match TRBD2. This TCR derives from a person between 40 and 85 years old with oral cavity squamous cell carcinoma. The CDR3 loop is CASSLKRGTGELFF. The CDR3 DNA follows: TGTGCCAGCAGCTTGAAGCGGGGCACCGGGGAGCTGTTTTTT.